These T cell receptor beta chains were read from a single sample in a study of control samples from healthy donors and cancer patients. TCRdb's copy holds only in-frame clones and misses some; the assay was immunoSEQ multiplex PCR. The sample yields tens of thousands of clones, about four fifths seen once. Sequencing used blood. The receptors here all came from a man aged 50 or older in good health. Each CDR3 is given with its conserved first and last residue. The D gene is left open where the match is weak. Size is stated for part of the rows, as once, few or many counts, or as a class when the clone is expanded.

D,length,V,J,size,CDR3,DNA
TRBD1,16,TRBV28,TRBJ1-2,-,CASSPSPGTGSNGYTF,TGTGCCAGCAGCCCCTCCCCCGGGACAGGATCCAATGGCTACACCTTC
-,15,TRBV3-1/TRBV3-2,TRBJ2-3,-,CASSQTALATDTQYF,TGTGCCAGCAGCCAAACGGCCCTAGCGACAGATACGCAGTATTTT
-,12,TRBV30,TRBJ1-4,few,CAWSTRNEKLFF,TGTGCCTGGAGTACGAGAAATGAAAAACTGTTTTTT
-,15,TRBV4-2,TRBJ1-5,few,CASSQALGPNQPQHF,TGTGCCAGCAGCCAAGCATTGGGCCCCAATCAGCCCCAGCATTTT
-,14,TRBV6-5,TRBJ2-7,-,CASSYSNAGYEQYF,TGTGCCAGCAGCTACTCCAATGCGGGATACGAGCAGTACTTC
-,14,TRBV6-5,TRBJ1-1,-,CASSYEGRGTEAFF,TGTGCCAGCAGTTACGAGGGGCGGGGTACTGAAGCTTTCTTT
TRBD1,17,TRBV28,TRBJ2-1,-,CASSFIWRTGAGNEQFF,TGTGCCAGCAGTTTTATCTGGAGGACAGGGGCGGGCAATGAGCAGTTCTTC
-,18,TRBV21-1,TRBJ2-1,few,CASSKGFDRGVSYNEQFF,TGTGCCAGCAGCAAAGGATTCGACAGGGGGGTTTCCTACAATGAGCAGTTCTTC
-,15,TRBV28,TRBJ2-1,-,CASSLGRDLYNEQFF,TGTGCCAGCAGTTTAGGTAGGGACTTATACAATGAGCAGTTCTTC
TRBD1,15,TRBV5-1,TRBJ2-3,-,CASSMGQVGTDTQYF,TGCGCCAGCAGCATGGGACAGGTGGGGACAGATACGCAGTATTTT
-,17,TRBV7-2,TRBJ1-6,-,CASTVTGTDAYNSPLHF,TGTGCCAGCACCGTTACCGGGACCGACGCCTATAATTCACCCCTCCACTTT
TRBD1,15,TRBV30,TRBJ2-7,-,CAWGPRTGVPYEQYF,TGTGCCTGGGGGCCCAGGACAGGGGTTCCCTACGAGCAGTACTTC
TRBD1,15,TRBV5-1,TRBJ2-5,once,CASSLAGGFRETQYF,TGCGCCAGCAGCTTGGCAGGGGGCTTTCGAGAGACCCAGTACTTC
TRBD1,15,TRBV5-1,TRBJ1-5,few,CASSLEGQQYQPQHF,TGCGCCAGCAGCCTAGAGGGACAGCAGTATCAGCCCCAGCATTTT
-,14,TRBV2,TRBJ1-1,once,CASTEVGGNTEAFF,TGTGCCAGCACTGAAGTCGGGGGAAACACTGAAGCTTTCTTT
-,15,TRBV5-1,TRBJ2-2,-,CASRRVAANTGELFF,TGCGCCAGCCGCCGTGTAGCGGCTAACACCGGGGAGCTGTTTTTT
TRBD1,14,TRBV30,TRBJ1-3,few,CAWSRDSSGNTIYF,TGTGCCTGGAGTCGGGACAGCTCTGGAAACACCATATATTTT
TRBD2,17,TRBV7-8,TRBJ2-7,-,CASSVRAGTSSSYEQYF,TGTGCCAGCAGCGTTCGGGCCGGGACTAGCTCTTCCTACGAGCAGTACTTC
TRBD2,16,TRBV5-4,TRBJ2-7,-,CASSRGTSGRPFEQYF,TGTGCCAGCAGCCGCGGGACTAGCGGGAGACCTTTCGAGCAGTACTTC
-,14,TRBV6-1,TRBJ1-2,-,CASSEFQGYYGYTF,TGTGCCAGCAGTGAATTCCAGGGTTACTATGGCTACACCTTC
TRBD1,15,TRBV6-5,TRBJ1-4,-,CASSYKGQSNEKLFF,TGTGCCAGCAGTTACAAGGGACAGAGTAATGAAAAACTGTTTTTT
-,15,TRBV23-1,TRBJ1-5,-,CTRLGLGDNNQPQHF,TGCACCCGTCTGGGGCTAGGGGATAACAATCAGCCCCAGCATTTT
TRBD2,18,TRBV6-2/TRBV6-3,TRBJ2-1,-,CASSYKALAGGSRDEQFF,TGTGCCAGCAGTTATAAAGCACTAGCGGGAGGTAGTAGAGATGAGCAGTTCTTC
TRBD2,15,TRBV27,TRBJ2-1,-,CASRGSGRRGNEQFF,TGTGCCAGCAGGGGGAGCGGGAGGAGGGGTAATGAGCAGTTCTTC
-,13,TRBV9,TRBJ1-6,few,CASSVRENSPLHF,TGTGCCAGCAGCGTGAGGGAGAATTCACCCCTCCACTTT
-,14,TRBV9,TRBJ2-1,-,CASSVGHGEDEQFF,TGTGCCAGCAGCGTAGGGCATGGGGAGGATGAGCAGTTCTTC
TRBD1,15,TRBV5-1,TRBJ2-7,-,CASSSGTGRTYEQYF,TGCGCCAGCAGCTCCGGGACAGGGAGGACCTACGAGCAGTACTTC
-,14,TRBV27,TRBJ2-7,-,CASSLLKVPYEQYF,TGTGCCAGCAGTTTACTAAAGGTTCCCTACGAGCAGTACTTC
TRBD1,13,TRBV12-3/TRBV12-4,TRBJ1-1,-,CASSSGGGTEAFF,TGTGCCAGCAGTTCAGGGGGGGGCACTGAAGCTTTCTTT
TRBD1,15,TRBV3-1/TRBV3-2,TRBJ1-2,-,CASSPRDRGSYGYTF,TGTGCCAGCAGCCCCCGGGACAGGGGTTCATATGGCTACACCTTC
-,13,TRBV7-2,TRBJ2-4,few,CASSSLAKNIQYF,TGTGCCAGCAGCTCCCTAGCCAAAAACATTCAGTACTTC
-,14,TRBV30,TRBJ2-5,-,CAWSTSGGTGTQYF,TGTGCCTGGAGCACCTCAGGGGGGACGGGGACCCAGTACTTC
-,18,TRBV3-1/TRBV3-2,TRBJ1-1,-,CASSSFTGAIPMNTEAFF,TGTGCCAGCAGCTCCTTTACCGGGGCGATACCCATGAACACTGAAGCTTTCTTT
-,16,TRBV7-3,TRBJ2-2,-,CASSLTGLPNTGELFF,TGTGCCAGCAGCCTTACGGGACTGCCGAACACCGGGGAGCTGTTTTTT
-,14,TRBV19,TRBJ1-5,-,CASSTIRTEAPQHF,TGTGCCAGTAGTACCATTCGGACTGAGGCGCCCCAGCATTTT
-,16,TRBV7-2,TRBJ2-2,-,CASSLMGPPETGELFF,TGTGCCAGCAGCTTAATGGGTCCTCCGGAAACCGGGGAGCTGTTTTTT
-,12,TRBV29-1,TRBJ1-2,-,CSAGSVDYGYTF,TGCAGCGCCGGCTCGGTGGACTATGGCTACACCTTC
TRBD1,13,TRBV30,TRBJ1-1,-,CAGSQGAYTEAFF,TGTGCCGGGTCACAGGGGGCGTACACTGAAGCTTTCTTT
TRBD1,15,TRBV19,TRBJ2-5,-,CASSGRDRVEKTQYF,TGTGCCAGTAGTGGCCGGGACAGGGTAGAGAAGACCCAGTACTTC
TRBD2,16,TRBV4-2,TRBJ2-1,-,CASSQEPGLVAGEQFF,TGTGCCAGCAGCCAGGAACCGGGACTAGTAGCTGGTGAGCAGTTCTTC
TRBD2,13,TRBV2,TRBJ2-7,-,CATQGLAGYEQYF,TGTGCCACCCAGGGACTAGCGGGGTACGAGCAGTACTTC
-,14,TRBV7-2,TRBJ2-2,-,CASSGSGNTGELFF,TGTGCCAGCAGCGGTAGCGGTAACACCGGGGAGCTGTTTTTT
-,16,TRBV27,TRBJ2-3,-,CASSFILGIGTDTQYF,TGTGCCAGCAGTTTCATTTTAGGGATCGGAACAGATACGCAGTATTTT
TRBD2,13,TRBV18,TRBJ2-5,-,CASSPRERETQYF,TGTGCCAGCTCACCGCGGGAGAGGGAGACCCAGTACTTC
TRBD1,18,TRBV9,TRBJ2-1,-,CASSITRDRGSLVDEQFF,TGTGCCAGCAGCATAACCCGGGACAGGGGGTCCCTCGTGGATGAGCAGTTCTTC
-,13,TRBV3-1/TRBV3-2,TRBJ2-7,-,CASSQERGLKQYF,TGTGCCAGCAGCCAAGAAAGGGGTTTGAAGCAGTACTTC
-,13,TRBV11-3,TRBJ2-7,-,CASSLVGGNEQYF,TGTGCCAGCAGCTTAGTAGGCGGCAACGAGCAGTACTTC